This T cell receptor (beta chain) was documented in a study of a mutant IDH1 vaccine in newly diagnosed glioma (dated by TCRdb to the early 2020s). About the study as a whole: Vaccination began 4-6 weeks after radiotherapy alone, or alongside temozolomide cycles in the chemotherapy-containing groups. Of the approximately 29 treated patients, 62.5% were male and roughly 38% were female, and a mean age of 40.4 years was recorded. Prior to enrollment, patients had been given standard therapy consisting of radiotherapy alone, temozolomide alone, or radiochemotherapy with temozolomide, with the combination given to most patients. Visit V12 was the week-35 safety follow-up and visit V13 was the week-47 end of study. Peripheral blood samples were drawn at six visits, namely V03 (baseline), V05, V07, V10, V12 and V13. For exploratory analyses, longitudinal TCRB deep sequencing was carried out in about 25 treated patients wherever samples were available. The study at large found these results: Changes in the top peripheral T cell clonotypes picked up by TCRB sequencing did not appear to be linked to pseudoprogression. Availability determined which PBMC samples were chosen for TCRB deep sequencing. The authors stated that sample limitations prevented analyses of patient blood samples from being reproduced. Across multiple MHC alleles, vaccine-induced immune responses were seen in around 94% of patients.

V loses 5 bases of germline sequence and J loses 9 bases, and the interval between the two ends is 16 bases. There are 14 amino acids in the CDR3, from cysteine to phenylalanine inclusive. Only CDR3 DNA is held: 42 bases, read in frame from base 1. As encoded in the germline V gene, CDR1 is SGHTA while CDR2 is FQGNSA. The method behind the library was the immunoSEQ multiplex PCR assay. Rearranged TCR beta chain sequences were amplified with the hsTCRB Kit following the manufacturer's protocol. An Illumina MiSeq was used to sequence the TCRB libraries. As for how the authors treated the data: Demultiplexing, trimming and gene mapping were performed with the kit vendor's proprietary platform. Imported from immuneACCESS, the table was reduced by TCRdb to in-frame sequences with V and J called. These copies leave out some clones; in studies compared against another copy, an unresolved V gene accounts for under half, and the cause of the remainder is not known. V and J calls and clone size are copied from that table; D and trimming were computed from the DNA. Counted in this sample were tens of thousands of clones; around 81% of them appeared once. The ten largest make up around 4.5% of the sample.

A remark on this clone: Its antigen is not yet known. No base-level quality is on record; no much larger clone is a single base apart.

According to the study, the label for this sample's time point signals: week 35, safety follow-up. Each vaccine dose, consisting of 300 ug of a 20-mer mutant IDH1 peptide in Montanide, was administered subcutaneously with topical imiquimod. Patients received eight vaccinations in weeks 1, 3, 5, 7, 11, 15, 19 and 23, corresponding to visits V03 through V10. The donors had newly diagnosed IDH1-mutant astrocytomas of WHO grade 3 or 4 that showed loss of nuclear ATRX. The samples were drawn from NOA16, a multicentre, single-arm, open-label phase I trial in Germany that tested a mutant IDH1 peptide vaccine in humans for the first time. Genomic DNA for TCRB sequencing was extracted from EDTA blood using the DNeasy Blood and Tissue Kit.

This receptor chain uses TRBV7-2 and TRBJ2-2; the D gene lacks a confident call. The sequences come from PBMCs, collected from a glioma patient whose treatment included an IDH1 peptide vaccine. This receptor was identified in a woman aged 40 to 50 with glioma. Some clones in this sample may be carry-over from other donors' samples. The nucleotide sequence is TGTGCCAGCAGCCACGGTGGAAGGGCCAGGGAGCTGTTTTTT. This codes for CASSHGGRARELFF.